What follows are 32 T cell receptor beta chains derived from one specimen sequenced in a study of cytomegalovirus exposure and HLA in healthy donors. This PCR relied on a set of 60 Vbeta primers and 13 Jbeta primers. Repertoires were generated with immunoSEQ multiplex PCR, while TCRdb's copy carries only in-frame clones and drops some. The data show about 190,000 clones, approximately 88% seen once. Material: PBMCs. All receptors derive from a boy between 2 and 10 years old in good health and CMV-seronegative.

V usage is TRBV21-1 and J usage is TRBJ1-2; TRBD1, the table's D call, lacks a check against the DNA. TRBV21-1 is a listed pseudogene. The CDR3 sequence is 17 residues long. CDR3: CASSKVNSKGLDDGYTF. Here the CDR3 DNA reads TGTGCCAGCAGCAAAGTAAATTCGAAGGGGTTAGATGATGGCTACACCTTC.

This rearrangement joins TRBV30 to TRBJ1-5; a weak D match, TRBD1 (5 bases). CDR3 length equals 16 residues. The V gene's germline CDR1 is GTSNPN and CDR2 SVGIG (reference sequence). The V end lost 1 base, the J end lost 1 base, and 14 bases lay between the germline ends. The CDR3: CAWSGGDVLSNQPQHF. The CDR3 bases are TGTGCCTGGAGTGGGGGGGACGTTTTAAGCAATCAGCCCCAGCATTTT.

The genes are TRBV11-2 and TRBJ2-2; 8 positions match TRBD1. Germline values: CDR1 SGHAT, CDR2 FQNNGV. This CDR3 is built from 17 residues. The V and J ends lost 6 bases and 1 base, in that order; junction bases with no gene match: 10. The CDR3 sequence is CASRPIGGQVNTGELFF. The CDR3 DNA sequence: TGTGCCAGCAGGCCGATTGGGGGACAGGTGAACACCGGGGAGCTGTTTTTT.

This clone has a handful of counts. The V gene is TRBV9, the J gene TRBJ1-3, with D perhaps TRBD1 (5 bases). From germline, CDR1 is SGDLS and CDR2 YYNGEE. Trimming removed 6 bases at V and 0 bases at J, with 19 bases between. This CDR3 is 17 amino acids long. CDR3 amino acids: CASTHWGGGDSGNTIYF. CDR3 sequence (DNA): TGTGCCAGCACCCACTGGGGGGGTGGAGACTCTGGAAACACCATATATTTT.

The chain carries TRBV27 and TRBJ2-1; D ambiguous. V was trimmed by 6 bases and J by 4 bases, leaving 4 bases between them. Germline loops: CDR1 MNHEY, CDR2 SMNVEV (reference sequence). This CDR3 is 11 amino acids long. The CDR3 loop is CASSRYNEQFF. CDR3 sequence (DNA): TGTGCCAGCAGCCGTTACAATGAGCAGTTCTTC.

This sequence joins TRBV5-8 and TRBJ1-5; D is perhaps TRBD1 (5 bases). This CDR3 region has 14 residues. V was pared by 0 bases and J by 6 bases, with 10 bases between. CDR1 is SGHTS and CDR2 is YDEGEE in the germline V gene. The CDR3 DNA sequence: TGTGCCAGCAGCTTGGTGGTTAGGGGTCAGCCCCAGCATTTT. Encoded protein: CASSLVVRGQPQHF.

This rearrangement joins TRBV2 to TRBJ2-5; a weak D match, TRBD2 (5 bases). Looked up from germline, CDR1 is SNHLY and CDR2 is FYNNEI. V was shortened by 5 bases and J by 0 bases, with 13 bases between the two germline ends. The CDR3 is made up of 15 amino acids. The CDR3 sequence is CASSINFGNQETQYF. The CDR3 region has the DNA TGTGCCAGCAGTATAAACTTCGGGAACCAAGAGACCCAGTACTTC.

The gene calls are TRBV7-2 and TRBJ1-3; D gene unclear. The V end lost 5 bases, the J end lost 0 bases, and 8 bases lay between the germline ends. Germline V lookup: CDR1 SGHTA, CDR2 FQGNSA. The CDR3 has 14 residues. CDR3 loop: CASSPSDSGNTIYF. DNA of the CDR3: TGTGCCAGCAGCCCGAGTGACTCTGGAAACACCATATATTTT. Full variable domain (missing parts from reference TRBV7-2 and TRBJ1-3): GAGVSQSPSNKVTEKGKDVELRCDPISGHTALYWYRQSLGQGLEFLIYFQGNSAPDKSGLPSDRFSAERTGGSVSTLTIQRTQQEDSAVYLCASSPSDSGNTIYFGEGSWLTVV.

This clone was seen more than once but under ten times. This chain joins TRBV5-1 and TRBJ2-2; TRBD1 matches 9 bases. This CDR3 spans 16 amino acids. From germline, CDR1 is SGHRS and CDR2 YFSETQ. The J segment lost 6 bases and the V segment lost 6 bases, leaving 12 bases of the junction unmatched. The CDR3 loop is CASTISGTGYSGELFF. The CDR3 DNA sequence: TGCGCCAGCACGATTTCCGGGACAGGGTATTCCGGGGAGCTGTTTTTT.

The gene calls are TRBV7-2 and TRBJ1-1; 7 bases align to TRBD1. V was clipped by 0 bases and J by 2 bases; unmatched bases: 9. The CDR3 extends over 17 amino acids. Per the germline V gene, CDR1 is SGHTA and CDR2 is FQGNSA. CDR3 in DNA: TGTGCCAGCAGCTTAGCACTCGTTGGGACAGTCAACACTGAAGCTTTCTTT. Translating it yields CASSLALVGTVNTEAFF.

The genes are TRBV30 and TRBJ1-4, with D maybe TRBD1 (5 bases). Trimming shortened V by 1 base and J by 3 bases, and 9 bases separated the two germline ends. The CDR3 totals 14 residues. In germline, CDR1 is GTSNPN, CDR2 SVGIG (reference sequence). CDR3 sequence: CAWSAGLANEKLFF. The CDR3 region has the DNA TGTGCCTGGAGTGCGGGACTCGCTAATGAAAAACTGTTTTTT.

The CDR3 nucleotides read TGTGCCAGTAGAAGGACTAGCGGGGGGGTGAGAGAGACCCAGTACTTC. Protein sequence: CASRRTSGGVRETQYF. The chain links TRBV19 to TRBJ2-5, with 15 bases identical to TRBD2. This CDR3 is 16 amino acids long. Germline CDR1 reads LNHDA; CDR2 reads SQIVND (reference sequence). The V and J ends lost 6 bases and 4 bases, in that order; junction bases with no gene match: 6.

The rearrangement links TRBV4-3 to TRBJ1-1; no definite D call. The CDR3 extends over 14 amino acids. In germline, CDR1 is LGHNA, CDR2 YSLEER. V lost 1 base to trimming and J lost 0 bases, with 6 bases between them. The DNA of the CDR3 is TGCGCCAGCAGCCAAGCGGGGTTGAACACTGAAGCTTTCTTT. Protein sequence: CASSQAGLNTEAFF.

The CDR3 loop reads CASSRAGETNTEAFF. CDR3 nucleotide sequence: TGCGCCAGCAGCCGAGCAGGGGAGACTAACACTGAAGCTTTCTTT. This chain uses TRBV5-1 with TRBJ1-1, with D maybe TRBD1 (6 bases). This CDR3 comprises 15 residues. Germline V gene sequence: CDR1 SGHRS, CDR2 YFSETQ. V lost 4 bases, J lost 2 bases, and 15 bases lay in between.

The gene calls are TRBV5-1 and TRBJ2-1, with 10 bases aligning to TRBD1. Germline CDR1 reads SGHRS; CDR2 reads YFSETQ. The CDR3 runs to 16 residues. Trimming at V came to 3 bases and at J to 1 base, leaving 4 bases not matched to a gene. The CDR3 DNA sequence: TGCGCCAGCAGCTCCAGACAGGGGGCGTCCTACAATGAGCAGTTCTTC. Its translation is CASSSRQGASYNEQFF.

The V and J genes are TRBV9 and TRBJ2-7; tentatively, D is TRBD2 (5 bases). Between the trimmed V and J ends, which lost 4 bases and 3 bases, there was a span of 14 bases. Germline values: CDR1 SGDLS, CDR2 YYNGEE. The CDR3 has 14 residues. CDR3 residues: CASSPRTGDYEQYF. CDR3 bases: TGTGCCAGCAGCCCCCGGACTGGAGACTACGAGCAGTACTTC.

The chain couples TRBV2 to TRBJ2-7; the D is unclear. The CDR3 consists of 15 residues. With 1 base removed from V and 0 bases from J, the gap between germline ends came to 10 bases. Germline V CDR1 and CDR2: SNHLY, FYNNEI. The CDR3 region is CASSEGQVPSYEQYF. CDR3 in DNA: TGTGCCAGCAGTGAAGGCCAGGTACCCTCCTACGAGCAGTACTTC.

The chain employs TRBV5-4 and TRBJ1-1, with 8 bases matching TRBD1. Germline V gene sequence: CDR1 SGHNT, CDR2 YYREEE (reference sequence). V gave up 1 base and J gave up 8 bases; unmatched junction bases: 10. The CDR3 extends over 15 amino acids. CDR3 in amino acids: CASSLQDRDFPEAFF. CDR3 DNA sequence: TGTGCCAGCAGCTTGCAGGACAGGGACTTTCCAGAAGCTTTCTTT.

The rearrangement links TRBV30 to TRBJ1-1; no reliable D call. The CDR3 is 17 residues long. The germline gives CDR1 GTSNPN, CDR2 SVGIG (reference sequence). V lost 6 bases and J lost 4, with 27 bases in between. The DNA of the CDR3 is TGTGCCTGTGCCTCCGGGTCCATCATGACCCCGGGCACTGAAGCTTTCTTT. Translation gives CACASGSIMTPGTEAFF.

This sequence joins TRBV5-1 and TRBJ1-1; tentative D call: TRBD1 (6 bases). Germline-derived CDR1 and CDR2 are SGHRS and YFSETQ. V gave up 4 bases and J gave up 5 bases, with 12 bases separating them. The CDR3 has 13 amino acids. In DNA form, the CDR3 reads TGCGCCAGCAGCGTCGACAGGTGGACTGAAGCTTTCTTT. This encodes CASSVDRWTEAFF.

CDR3 in amino acids: CASSDRGQSSGNTIYF. In DNA form, the CDR3 reads TGTGCCAGCAGTGACAGGGGACAGTCATCTGGAAACACCATATATTTT. This sequence joins TRBV6-1 and TRBJ1-3, with 7 bases identical to TRBD1. This CDR3 contains 16 residues. Germline V gene sequence: CDR1 MNHNS, CDR2 SASEGT. V was pared by 3 bases and J by 1 base, with 6 bases of the junction left unmatched.

This clone was recorded only once. The chain employs TRBV6-6 and TRBJ2-5, with 10 bases that match TRBD1. Per germline, CDR1 MNHNY and CDR2 SVGAGI (reference sequence). The CDR3 is 14 amino acids. V lost 5 bases to trimming and J lost 3 bases; unmatched junction nucleotides: 3. The CDR3 is CASSTGTGEETQYF. DNA for the CDR3: TGTGCCAGCAGTACCGGGACAGGGGAAGAGACCCAGTACTTC.

V gene TRBV5-1 combines with J gene TRBJ2-3; TRBD1 is a possible D gene (5 bases). The V gene lost 3 bases and the J gene lost 4 bases, with 9 bases spanning the gap. The germline gives CDR1 SGHRS, CDR2 YFSETQ. This CDR3 has 13 residues. CDR3 sequence: CASSSQGSDTQYF. In DNA form, the CDR3 reads TGCGCCAGCAGCTCCCAGGGTTCAGATACGCAGTATTTT.

The chain joins TRBV19 to TRBJ1-4; TRBD1 matches at 11 bases. Per the germline V gene, CDR1 is LNHDA and CDR2 is SQIVND (reference sequence). The CDR3 totals 14 residues. CDR3 DNA sequence: TGTGCTCCGATTGGGGGACAGGGGGATGAAAAACTGTTTTTT. Translation: CAPIGGQGDEKLFF.

CDR3 coding DNA: TGTGCCAGCAGTCACAAAGTCGGGACTAGCGGGATAGCTAGAGATACGCAGTATTTT. This codes for CASSHKVGTSGIARDTQYF. The V call is TRBV2, the J call TRBJ2-3, with TRBD2 identical over 13 bases. This CDR3 spans 19 amino acids. The V and J ends lost 5 bases and 5 bases, in that order; junction bases with no gene match: 16. CDR1 is SNHLY and CDR2 is FYNNEI in the germline V gene. Supplemented by reference TRBV2 and TRBJ2-3, the full variable domain reads EPEVTQTPSHQVTQMGQEVILRCVPISNHLYFYWYRQILGQKVEFLVSFYNNEISEKSEIFDDQFSVERPDGSNFTLKIRSTKLEDSAMYFCASSHKVGTSGIARDTQYFGPGTRLTVL.

The V gene is TRBV19, the J gene TRBJ1-1; D might be TRBD1 (5 bases). Germline CDR1 reads LNHDA; CDR2 reads SQIVND (reference sequence). CDR3 size: 16 residues. Trimming stripped 4 bases from V and 3 bases from J, with 18 bases between. The CDR3 reads CASSTPIRGLDTEAFF. CDR3 nucleotide sequence: TGTGCCAGTAGTACCCCCATTAGGGGTTTGGACACTGAAGCTTTCTTT.

The rearrangement joins TRBV30 to TRBJ2-7; D may be TRBD1 (6 bases). This CDR3 is built from 14 residues. Deletions cut 2 bases from V and 2 bases from J, with 13 bases between. Germline V gene sequence: CDR1 GTSNPN, CDR2 SVGIG (reference sequence). The CDR3 protein is CAWSTGRGPYEQYF. The CDR3 DNA reads TGTGCCTGGAGTACAGGGAGAGGGCCCTACGAGCAGTACTTC.

This rearrangement joins TRBV25-1 to TRBJ2-7; D gene unclear. The CDR3 is 13 residues long. Germline V lookup: CDR1 MGHDK, CDR2 SYGVNS. V lost 8 bases and J lost 2, with 13 bases in between. Here the CDR3 reads CASAVFGAYEQYF. In DNA, the CDR3 is TGTGCCAGCGCCGTTTTTGGAGCCTACGAGCAGTACTTC.

The V gene is TRBV7-2, the J gene TRBJ2-1; the D gene is possibly TRBD2 (5 bases). Per the germline V gene, CDR1 is SGHTA and CDR2 is FQGNSA. V was cut by 4 bases and J by 0 bases, with 13 bases left in between. The CDR3 loop spans 16 amino acids. The CDR3 nucleotides are TGTGCCAGCAGCTCAAACACTGGGAGCTCCTACAATGAGCAGTTCTTC. The encoded protein is CASSSNTGSSYNEQFF. The whole variable domain, filled in from reference TRBV7-2 and TRBJ2-1, reads GAGVSQSPSNKVTEKGKDVELRCDPISGHTALYWYRQSLGQGLEFLIYFQGNSAPDKSGLPSDRFSAERTGGSVSTLTIQRTQQEDSAVYLCASSSNTGSSYNEQFFGPGTRLTVL.

This clone occurred a few times. V gene TRBV7-8 combines with J gene TRBJ1-2, with 10 bases lining up with TRBD1. J was trimmed by 8 bases and V by 1 base; bases with no gene match: 7. This CDR3 has 15 amino acids. Germline V gene sequence: CDR1 SGHVS, CDR2 FQNEAQ. CDR3 loop: CASSLVRQGARGYTF. The CDR3 region has the DNA TGTGCCAGCAGCTTAGTTAGACAGGGGGCGCGCGGCTACACCTTC. The variable domain in full, completed from reference TRBV7-8 and TRBJ1-2, reads GAGVSQSPRYKVAKRGQDVALRCDPISGHVSLFWYQQALGQGPEFLTYFQNEAQLDKSGLPSDRFFAERPEGSVSTLKIQRTQQEDSAVYLCASSLVRQGARGYTFGSGTRLTVV.

This sequence joins TRBV4-1 and TRBJ2-7; the D gene is possibly TRBD2 (6 bases). CDR1 and CDR2 (germline): MGHRA, YSYEKL. The CDR3 extends over 18 amino acids. V lost 1 base, J lost 2 bases, and 21 bases lay in between. CDR3 DNA: TGCGCCAGCAGCCAAGTCGGGGGTGCGGCAGGGCAAACCTACGAGCAGTACTTC. This translates into CASSQVGGAAGQTYEQYF.

The chain recombines TRBV5-1 with TRBJ1-4; maybe TRBD1 (5 bases). CDR3 length: 14 residues. Trimming removed 4 bases at V and 3 bases at J, with 10 bases between. Germline CDR1 reads SGHRS; CDR2 reads YFSETQ. The CDR3 DNA follows: TGCGCCAGCAGCCCGGGACTTCCTAATGAAAAACTGTTTTTT. Residues: CASSPGLPNEKLFF.